This passage covers 9 T cell receptor beta chains from one sample sequenced in a study of cytomegalovirus exposure and HLA in healthy donors. PCR employed 60 Vbeta and 13 Jbeta primers. Assay used: immunoSEQ multiplex PCR; TCRdb lists only in-frame clones, some missing. The table lists about 180,000 clones, about 79% of them singletons. Material: PBMCs. These TCRs come from a girl aged 2-10 years in good health and CMV-seropositive.

V gene TRBV11-2 combines with J gene TRBJ1-6, with TRBD1 identical over 7 bases. CDR1 is SGHAT, CDR2 FQNNGV, per germline. Losses at the gene ends were 6 bases for V and 6 bases for J; bases not matched to a gene: 11. The CDR3 contains 16 residues. The CDR3 protein is CASSSGRGAGNSPLHF. CDR3 DNA: TGTGCCAGCAGTTCGGGCAGGGGGGCTGGTAATTCACCCCTCCACTTT.

The chain couples TRBV10-3 to TRBJ2-7, with no clear D. The CDR3 spans 13 residues. The V end lost 5 bases, the J end lost 6 bases, and 14 bases lay between the germline ends. Germline CDR1 and CDR2: ENHRY and SYGVKD. This chain's CDR3 is CAISLGEQGEQYF. DNA of the CDR3: TGTGCCATCAGTCTAGGAGAACAAGGCGAGCAGTACTTC.

The chain couples TRBV5-4 to TRBJ2-2; 7 nucleotides align to TRBD2. The CDR3 covers 17 residues. CDR1 and CDR2 (germline): SGHNT, YYREEE (reference sequence). V gave up 4 bases and J gave up 2 bases; unmatched junction bases: 11. The CDR3 DNA reads as TGTGCCAGCAGCCCATTCAAATCTAGCGGAAACACCGGGGAGCTGTTTTTT. As protein: CASSPFKSSGNTGELFF. The full variable domain, its missing parts supplied by reference TRBV5-4 and TRBJ2-2, is ETGVTQSPTHLIKTRGQQVTLRCSSQSGHNTVSWYQQALGQGPQFIFQYYREEENGRGNFPPRFSGLQFPNYSSELNVNALELDDSALYLCASSPFKSSGNTGELFFGEGSRLTVL.

The chain recombines TRBV13 with TRBJ1-6, with 8 positions matching TRBD1. The CDR3 spans 15 residues. V shed 4 bases and J 9 bases; nucleotides not matched to a gene: 8. Germline CDR1 is PRHDT and CDR2 is FYEKMQ (reference sequence). In DNA, the CDR3 is TGTGCCAGCAGCTCCTCAGGACAGGGTCCTTCACCCCTCCACTTT. Its translation is CASSSSGQGPSPLHF.

The chain carries TRBV2 and TRBJ1-2; no firm D call. Trimming took off 4 bases at V and 4 bases at J, with 13 bases between the two ends. CDR1 SNHLY and CDR2 FYNNEI come from the germline V gene. The CDR3 runs to 14 residues. CDR3 loop: CASSAPGISYGYTF. In DNA form, the CDR3 reads TGTGCCAGCAGTGCCCCGGGAATATCCTATGGCTACACCTTC.

The rearrangement joins TRBV5-1 to TRBJ2-7, with D hard to call. CDR1 SGHRS and CDR2 YFSETQ come from the germline V gene. V gave up 0 bases and J gave up 1 base, with 5 bases separating them. This CDR3 contains 13 residues. The CDR3 nucleotides are TGCGCCAGCAGCTTGGCCTTTTCCTACGAGCAGTACTTC. It translates to CASSLAFSYEQYF. Full variable domain (remainder filled in from reference TRBV5-1 and TRBJ2-7): KAGVTQTPRYLIKTRGQQVTLSCSPISGHRSVSWYQQTPGQGLQFLFEYFSETQRNKGNFPGRFSGRQFSNSRSEMNVSTLELGDSALYLCASSLAFSYEQYFGPGTRLTVT.

This clone was seen only a few times. The V gene is TRBV10-2, the J gene TRBJ2-7, with 9 bases aligning to TRBD2. The germline V gene encodes CDR1 WSHSY and CDR2 SAAADI. The CDR3 is made up of 14 amino acids. Trimming took 9 bases from V and 7 from J; bases not matched to a gene: 13. CDR3 sequence reads: CASGPSSGSSEQYF. As DNA, the CDR3 is TGCGCCAGTGGGCCGAGTAGCGGGAGTAGTGAGCAGTACTTC.

The chain is built from TRBV9 and TRBJ1-5; 9 nucleotides line up with TRBD1. The CDR3 length is 16 residues. V lost 4 bases and J lost 2; bases outside the gene matches: 7. Germline lookup yields CDR1 SGDLS and CDR2 YYNGEE. The CDR3 coding sequence is TGTGCCAGCAGCCTCGGGACAGGGACTGGCAATCAGCCCCAGCATTTT. Its translation: CASSLGTGTGNQPQHF.

This sequence joins TRBV30 and TRBJ1-1; a weak D match, TRBD1 (6 bases). The V and J ends lost 0 bases and 10 bases respectively, with 12 bases between them. There are 12 residues in the CDR3. Germline V gene data show CDR1 as GTSNPN and CDR2 as SVGIG (reference sequence). The CDR3 sequence: CAWSVTGSAAFF. The CDR3 nucleotides are TGTGCCTGGAGTGTAACAGGGTCTGCAGCTTTCTTT.